What follows is one T cell receptor (beta chain) and its context. This entry is derived from a study of blood T cell repertoires in COVID-19. With V trimmed by 5 bases and J by 5 bases, 9 bases remained unmatched. The CDR3 length is 15 residues. Germline V lookup: CDR1 SGHTA, CDR2 FQGTGA. The data were produced by immunoSEQ multiplex PCR, yet TCRdb's version contains in-frame clones alone and is incomplete. The data show about 150,000 clones, around 79% seen once. This chain joins TRBV7-3 and TRBJ1-2; 9 positions agree with TRBD1. The sequence was collected from a woman aged 70-85 years with COVID-19, enrolled during active disease. Sequenced: peripheral blood. Here the CDR3 reads CASSPRPGTGYGYTF. CDR3 nucleotide sequence: TGTGCCAGCAGCCCCCGTCCCGGGACAGGGTATGGCTACACCTTC.